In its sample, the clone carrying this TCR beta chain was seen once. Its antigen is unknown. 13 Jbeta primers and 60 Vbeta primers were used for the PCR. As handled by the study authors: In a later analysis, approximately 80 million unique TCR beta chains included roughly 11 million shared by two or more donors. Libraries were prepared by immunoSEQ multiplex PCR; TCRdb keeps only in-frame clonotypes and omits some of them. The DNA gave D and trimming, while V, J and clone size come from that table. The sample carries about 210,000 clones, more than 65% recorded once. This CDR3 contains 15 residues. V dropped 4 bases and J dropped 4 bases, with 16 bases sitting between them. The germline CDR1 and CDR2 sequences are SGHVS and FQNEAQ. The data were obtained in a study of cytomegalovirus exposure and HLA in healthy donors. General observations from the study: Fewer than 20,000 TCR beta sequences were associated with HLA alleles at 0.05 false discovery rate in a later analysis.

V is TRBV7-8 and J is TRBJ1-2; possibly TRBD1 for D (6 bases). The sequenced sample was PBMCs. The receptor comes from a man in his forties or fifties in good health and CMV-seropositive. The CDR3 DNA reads TGTGCCAGCAGCTCTTATACAGGGCAAGGCTATGGCTACACCTTC. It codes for CASSSYTGQGYGYTF.